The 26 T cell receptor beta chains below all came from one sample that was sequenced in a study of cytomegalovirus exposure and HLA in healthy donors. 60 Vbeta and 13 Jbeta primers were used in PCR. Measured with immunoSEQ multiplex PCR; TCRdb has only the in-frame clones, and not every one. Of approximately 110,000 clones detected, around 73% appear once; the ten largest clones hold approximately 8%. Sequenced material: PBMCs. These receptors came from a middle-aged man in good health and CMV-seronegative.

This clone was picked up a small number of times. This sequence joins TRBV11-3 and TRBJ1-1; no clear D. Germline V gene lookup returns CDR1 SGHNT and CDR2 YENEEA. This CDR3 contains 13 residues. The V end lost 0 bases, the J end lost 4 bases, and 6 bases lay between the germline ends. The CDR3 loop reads CASSLESGTEAFF. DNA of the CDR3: TGTGCCAGCAGCTTAGAGTCAGGCACTGAAGCTTTCTTT.

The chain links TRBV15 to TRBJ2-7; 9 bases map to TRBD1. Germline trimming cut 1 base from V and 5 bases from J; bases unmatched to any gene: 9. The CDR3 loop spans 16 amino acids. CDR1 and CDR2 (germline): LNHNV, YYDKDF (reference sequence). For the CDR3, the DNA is TGTGCCACCAGCAGAGCGGCGACAGGGGGTTCCCACGAGCAGTACTTC. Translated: CATSRAATGGSHEQYF.

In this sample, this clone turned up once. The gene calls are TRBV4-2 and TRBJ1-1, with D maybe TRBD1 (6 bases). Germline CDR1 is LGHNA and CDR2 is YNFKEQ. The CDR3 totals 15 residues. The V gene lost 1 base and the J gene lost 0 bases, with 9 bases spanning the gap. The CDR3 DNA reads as TGTGCCAGCAGCCAAGGAGGGGGTATGAACACTGAAGCTTTCTTT. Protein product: CASSQGGGMNTEAFF.

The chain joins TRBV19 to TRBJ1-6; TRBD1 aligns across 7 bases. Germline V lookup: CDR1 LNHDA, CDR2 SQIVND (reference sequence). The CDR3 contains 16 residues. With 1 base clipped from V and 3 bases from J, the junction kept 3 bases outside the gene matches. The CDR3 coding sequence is TGTGCCAGTAGTATAGCCCCAGGGGGCTATAATTCACCCCTCCACTTT. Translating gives CASSIAPGGYNSPLHF.

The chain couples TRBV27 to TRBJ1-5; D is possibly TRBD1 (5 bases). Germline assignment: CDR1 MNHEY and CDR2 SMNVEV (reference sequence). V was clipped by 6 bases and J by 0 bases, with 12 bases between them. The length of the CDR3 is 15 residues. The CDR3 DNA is TGTGCCAGCAGCTCCCTAGGGGATAGCAATCAGCCCCAGCATTTT. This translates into CASSSLGDSNQPQHF.

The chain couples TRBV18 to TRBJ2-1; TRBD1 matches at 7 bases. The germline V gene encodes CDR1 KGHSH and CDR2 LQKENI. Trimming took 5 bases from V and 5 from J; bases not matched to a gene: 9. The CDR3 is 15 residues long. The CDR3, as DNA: TGTGCCAGCTCAACTCCCCGGACAGGTCACAATGAGCAGTTCTTC. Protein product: CASSTPRTGHNEQFF.

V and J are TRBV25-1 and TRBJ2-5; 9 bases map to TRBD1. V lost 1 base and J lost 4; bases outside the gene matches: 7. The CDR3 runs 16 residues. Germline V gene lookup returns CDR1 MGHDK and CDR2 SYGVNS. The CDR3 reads CASSEFGTGMGETQYF. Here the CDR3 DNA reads TGTGCCAGCAGTGAATTCGGGACAGGGATGGGAGAGACCCAGTACTTC.

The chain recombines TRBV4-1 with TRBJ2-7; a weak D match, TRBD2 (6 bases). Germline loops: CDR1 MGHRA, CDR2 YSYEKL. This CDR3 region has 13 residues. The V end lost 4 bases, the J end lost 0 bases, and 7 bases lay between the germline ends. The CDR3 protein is CASSRRDSYEQYF. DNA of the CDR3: TGCGCCAGCAGCCGGCGGGACTCCTACGAGCAGTACTTC.

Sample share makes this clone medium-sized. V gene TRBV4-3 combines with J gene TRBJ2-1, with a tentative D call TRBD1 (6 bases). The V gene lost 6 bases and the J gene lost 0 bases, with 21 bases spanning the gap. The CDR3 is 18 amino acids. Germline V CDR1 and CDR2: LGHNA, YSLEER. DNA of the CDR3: TGCGCCAGCAGACCCTCGTGGGCCGGGACAAACTCCTACAATGAGCAGTTCTTC. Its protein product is CASRPSWAGTNSYNEQFF.

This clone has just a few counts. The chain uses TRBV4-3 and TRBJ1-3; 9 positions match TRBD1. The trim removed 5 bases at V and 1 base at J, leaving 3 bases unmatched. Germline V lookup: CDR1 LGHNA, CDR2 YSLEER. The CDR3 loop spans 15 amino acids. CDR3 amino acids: CASSSTGGSGNTIYF. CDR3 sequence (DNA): TGCGCCAGCAGCTCGACAGGGGGATCTGGAAACACCATATATTTT.

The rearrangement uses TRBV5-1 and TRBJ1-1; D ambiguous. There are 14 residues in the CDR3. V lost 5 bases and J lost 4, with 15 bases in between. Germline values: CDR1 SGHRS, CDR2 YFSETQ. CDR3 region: CASRAMGESTEAFF. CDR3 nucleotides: TGCGCCAGCAGGGCAATGGGAGAGTCCACTGAAGCTTTCTTT.

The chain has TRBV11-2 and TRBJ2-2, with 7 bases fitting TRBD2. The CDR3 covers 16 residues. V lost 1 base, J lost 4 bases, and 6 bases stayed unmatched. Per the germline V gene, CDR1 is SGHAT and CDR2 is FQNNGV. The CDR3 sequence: CASSLGGRGGTGELFF. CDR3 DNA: TGTGCCAGCAGCTTAGGGGGTCGCGGGGGCACCGGGGAGCTGTTTTTT.

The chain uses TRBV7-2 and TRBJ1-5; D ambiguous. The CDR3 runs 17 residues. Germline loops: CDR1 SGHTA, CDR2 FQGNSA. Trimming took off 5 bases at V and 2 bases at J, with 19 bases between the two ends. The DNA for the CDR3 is TGTGCCAGCAGCCCAGGCGAGGACTTTTGGGGCAATCAGCCCCAGCATTTT. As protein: CASSPGEDFWGNQPQHF.

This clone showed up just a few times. The CDR3 DNA follows: TGTGCCAGTAGTGCCTCATCAGGGGTCGGTGGCTACACCTTC. It yields the protein CASSASSGVGGYTF. The rearrangement links TRBV19 to TRBJ1-2; D perhaps matches TRBD1 (6 bases). CDR1 and CDR2 from the germline V gene are LNHDA and SQIVND (reference sequence). This CDR3 is 14 amino acids long. The germline V and J ends were trimmed by 5 bases and 7 bases, with 17 bases remaining between them.

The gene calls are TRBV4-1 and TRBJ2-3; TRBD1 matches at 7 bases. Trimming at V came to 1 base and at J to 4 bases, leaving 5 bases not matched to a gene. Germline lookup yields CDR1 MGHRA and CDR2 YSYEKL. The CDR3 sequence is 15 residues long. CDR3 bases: TGCGCCAGCAGCCAAGGCCATACAGGGGCAGATACGCAGTATTTT. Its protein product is CASSQGHTGADTQYF.

The CDR3: CASSYYSSYGSNQPQHF. Here the CDR3 DNA reads TGTGCCAGCAGCTATTATTCCTCCTACGGTAGCAATCAGCCCCAGCATTTT. The V gene is TRBV5-6, the J gene TRBJ1-5; D gene ambiguous. The CDR3 spans 17 residues. V was pared by 3 bases and J by 0 bases, with 16 bases between. Germline CDR1 and CDR2: SGHDT and YYEEEE.

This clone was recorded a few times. The CDR3 DNA is TGTGCCAGTAGTATAGGCAGCGATTATAATTCACCCCTCCACTTT. As protein: CASSIGSDYNSPLHF. The chain couples TRBV19 to TRBJ1-6; the D is unclear. Trimming cost V 1 base and J 4 bases, with 8 bases left between them. Germline V gives CDR1 LNHDA, CDR2 SQIVND (reference sequence). The CDR3 totals 15 residues.

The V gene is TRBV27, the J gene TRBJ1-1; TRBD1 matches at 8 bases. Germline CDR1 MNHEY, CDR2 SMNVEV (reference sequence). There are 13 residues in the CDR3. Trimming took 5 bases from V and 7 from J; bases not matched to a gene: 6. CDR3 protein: CASSPAGTGEAFF. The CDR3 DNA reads TGTGCCAGCAGTCCAGCCGGGACAGGTGAAGCTTTCTTT.

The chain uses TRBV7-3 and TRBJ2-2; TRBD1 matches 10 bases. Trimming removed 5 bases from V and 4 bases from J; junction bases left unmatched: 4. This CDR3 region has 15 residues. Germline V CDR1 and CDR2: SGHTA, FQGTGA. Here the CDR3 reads CASSPRTGGTGELFF. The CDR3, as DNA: TGTGCCAGCAGCCCCAGGACAGGGGGCACCGGGGAGCTGTTTTTT.

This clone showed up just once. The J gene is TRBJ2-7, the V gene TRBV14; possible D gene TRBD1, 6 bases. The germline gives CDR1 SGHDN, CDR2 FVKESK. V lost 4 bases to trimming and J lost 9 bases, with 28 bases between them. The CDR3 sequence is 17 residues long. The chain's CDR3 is CASSPGTLALSGGVQYF. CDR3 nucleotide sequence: TGTGCCAGCAGCCCGGGGACACTCGCGTTAAGTGGTGGGGTGCAGTACTTC. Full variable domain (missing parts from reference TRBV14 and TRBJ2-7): EAGVTQFPSHSVIEKGQTVTLRCDPISGHDNLYWYRRVMGKEIKFLLHFVKESKQDESGMPNNRFLAERTGGTYSTLKVQPAELEDSGVYFCASSPGTLALSGGVQYFGPGTRLTVT.

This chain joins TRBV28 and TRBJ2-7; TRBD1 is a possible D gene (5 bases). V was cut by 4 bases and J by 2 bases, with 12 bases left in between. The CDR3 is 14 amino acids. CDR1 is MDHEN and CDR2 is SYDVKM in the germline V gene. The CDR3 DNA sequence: TGTGCCAGCAGTTCACTGGACACTACCTACGAGCAGTACTTC. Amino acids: CASSSLDTTYEQYF.

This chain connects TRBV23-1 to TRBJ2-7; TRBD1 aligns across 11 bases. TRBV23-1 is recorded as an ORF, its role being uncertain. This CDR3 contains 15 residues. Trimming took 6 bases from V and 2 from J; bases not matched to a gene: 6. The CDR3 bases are TGCGCCAGCAGCCAACCGGGACAGGGGGCCTACGAGCAGTACTTC. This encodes CASSQPGQGAYEQYF.

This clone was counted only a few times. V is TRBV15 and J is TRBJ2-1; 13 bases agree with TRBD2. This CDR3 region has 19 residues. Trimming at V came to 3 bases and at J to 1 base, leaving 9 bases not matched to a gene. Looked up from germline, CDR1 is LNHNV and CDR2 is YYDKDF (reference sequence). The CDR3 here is CATSRRTSGGPASYNEQFF. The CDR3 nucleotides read TGTGCCACCAGCAGGAGGACTAGCGGGGGCCCTGCGTCCTACAATGAGCAGTTCTTC.

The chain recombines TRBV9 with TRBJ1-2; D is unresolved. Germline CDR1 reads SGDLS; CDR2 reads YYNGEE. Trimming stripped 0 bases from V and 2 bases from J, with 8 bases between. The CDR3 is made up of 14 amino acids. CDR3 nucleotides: TGTGCCAGCAGCGTAGGTTCCCAGAACTATGGCTACACCTTC. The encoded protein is CASSVGSQNYGYTF.

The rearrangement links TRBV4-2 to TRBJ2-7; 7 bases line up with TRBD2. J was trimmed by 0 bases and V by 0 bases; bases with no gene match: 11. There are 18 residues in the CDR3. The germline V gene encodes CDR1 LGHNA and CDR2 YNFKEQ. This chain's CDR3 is CASSQEDSLSGFSYEQYF. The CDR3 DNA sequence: TGTGCCAGCAGCCAAGAGGATTCCCTTAGCGGGTTCTCCTACGAGCAGTACTTC.

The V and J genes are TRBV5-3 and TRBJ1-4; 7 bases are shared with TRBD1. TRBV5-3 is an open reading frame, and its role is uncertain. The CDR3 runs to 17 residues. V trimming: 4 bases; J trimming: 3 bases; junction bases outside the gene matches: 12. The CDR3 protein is CARSQGGQRSPNEKLFF. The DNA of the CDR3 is TGTGCCAGAAGCCAGGGGGGACAGAGAAGTCCTAATGAAAAACTGTTTTTT.